A single sample is the source of the 23 T cell receptor beta chains below, sequenced in a study of OX40 agonist ivuxolimab in advanced cancers. Only in-frame clones appear in the TCRdb table, and some are missing; sequencing was by immunoSEQ multiplex PCR. The table has some 73,000 clones, 70% to 90% seen once. Sequencing used CD4+ or CD8+ T cells sorted from blood, obtained in a trial of the OX40 agonist ivuxolimab. Every receptor here comes from an adult with an advanced solid tumor such as melanoma, head and neck, liver or kidney cancer.

The CDR3 nucleotides are TGTGCCAGCAGTTTGGGGACTAGCGGACGCTACAATGAGCAGTTCTTC. It translates to CASSLGTSGRYNEQFF. The chain joins TRBV28 to TRBJ2-1, with TRBD2 matching 11 bases. Germline trimming cut 3 bases from V and 3 bases from J; bases unmatched to any gene: 4. The CDR3 is 16 residues long. Looked up from germline, CDR1 is MDHEN and CDR2 is SYDVKM.

The CDR3 spells CAWMGAGNTEAFF. CDR3 in DNA: TGTGCCTGGATGGGGGCCGGGAACACTGAAGCTTTCTTT. The rearrangement uses TRBV30 and TRBJ1-1; D may be TRBD1 (6 bases). Trimming shortened V by 4 bases and J by 1 base, and 10 bases separated the two germline ends. CDR1 is GTSNPN, CDR2 SVGIG, per germline (reference sequence). This CDR3 has 13 residues.

This clone was observed a handful of times. The chain employs TRBV28 and TRBJ2-1; possible D gene TRBD2, 6 bases. The CDR3 runs 13 residues. Germline-derived CDR1 and CDR2 are MDHEN and SYDVKM. The ends were cut back, 5 bases at V and 8 bases at J, with 13 bases in the middle. The CDR3 loop is CASSLGTYDEQFF. Here the CDR3 DNA reads TGTGCCAGCAGTCTGGGGACTTACGATGAGCAGTTCTTC.

This clone was picked up a small number of times. This chain links TRBV5-1 with TRBJ2-7; D might be TRBD1 (6 bases). CDR3 length equals 13 residues. Germline CDR1 is SGHRS and CDR2 is YFSETQ. V was cut by 3 bases and J by 3 bases, with 10 bases left in between. CDR3 protein: CASSWDTNYEQYF. CDR3 bases: TGCGCCAGCAGCTGGGACACTAACTACGAGCAGTACTTC.

The genes are TRBV19 and TRBJ1-6; D remains ambiguous. Germline V lookup: CDR1 LNHDA, CDR2 SQIVND (reference sequence). The CDR3 runs 15 residues. Trimming left V 2 bases short and J 6 bases short, with 11 bases between. CDR3: CASSILGARNSPLHF. The CDR3 DNA sequence: TGTGCCAGTAGTATACTAGGAGCGCGTAATTCACCCCTCCACTTT.

This sequence joins TRBV5-1 and TRBJ1-1; D might be TRBD1 (5 bases). The V and J ends lost 4 bases and 4 bases respectively, with 14 bases between them. The CDR3 runs to 14 residues. Looked up from germline, CDR1 is SGHRS and CDR2 is YFSETQ. The CDR3 DNA reads as TGCGCCAGCAGCCCGGGTGAGGGACTCACTGAAGCTTTCTTT. This gives the protein CASSPGEGLTEAFF.

The chain couples TRBV5-6 to TRBJ2-7, with D possibly being TRBD1 or TRBD2 (5 bases each). Trimming shortened V by 4 bases and J by 3 bases, and 17 bases separated the two germline ends. CDR1 SGHDT and CDR2 YYEEEE come from the germline V gene. CDR3 size: 15 residues. DNA of the CDR3: TGTGCCAGCAGCCGTCCGGGACGGAACTTCTACGAGCAGTACTTC. Translated, it gives CASSRPGRNFYEQYF. Complete variable domain (other parts from reference TRBV5-6 and TRBJ2-7): DAGVTQSPTHLIKTRGQQVTLRCSPKSGHDTVSWYQQALGQGPQFIFQYYEEEERQRGNFPDRFSGHQFPNYSSELNVNALLLGDSALYLCASSRPGRNFYEQYFGPGTRLTVT.

This clone has a single count. V and J are TRBV25-1 and TRBJ1-5; D is perhaps TRBD1 (5 bases). The germline gives CDR1 MGHDK, CDR2 SYGVNS. This CDR3 has 15 residues. Trimming took off 4 bases at V and 3 bases at J, with 13 bases between the two ends. The CDR3 DNA sequence: TGTGCCAGCAGTGCAAGGGCAGGGATCAATCAGCCCCAGCATTTT. This sequence encodes CASSARAGINQPQHF.

This chain joins TRBV27 and TRBJ1-5; 9 nucleotides agree with TRBD1. V dropped 8 bases and J dropped 4; count of bases not matched to a gene: 15. Germline CDR1 MNHEY, CDR2 SMNVEV (reference sequence). The CDR3 contains 17 residues. The CDR3 DNA follows: TGTGCCAGCTCCTATTCTACAGGGGGCAATCGTAATCAGCCCCAGCATTTT. This encodes CASSYSTGGNRNQPQHF.

V usage is TRBV5-4 and J usage is TRBJ1-1, with unresolved D. Germline values: CDR1 SGHNT, CDR2 YYREEE (reference sequence). This CDR3 spans 13 amino acids. V was trimmed by 3 bases and J by 2 bases, leaving 8 bases between them. Here the CDR3 DNA reads TGTGCCAGCAGCTCGTCCATTAACACTGAAGCTTTCTTT. This gives the protein CASSSSINTEAFF.

CDR3 loop: CASRQGTANTEAFF. For the CDR3, the DNA is TGTGCCAGCAGGCAAGGGACGGCGAACACTGAAGCTTTCTTT. The genes are TRBV7-6 and TRBJ1-1, with D possibly TRBD1 on 5 matching bases. The CDR3 totals 14 residues. V was clipped by 6 bases and J by 1 base, with 12 bases between them. Per germline, CDR1 SGHVS and CDR2 FNYEAQ.

The chain couples TRBV7-3 to TRBJ1-5; D is unresolved. Trimming pared 0 bases from V and 4 bases from J, leaving 7 bases between. CDR1 SGHTA and CDR2 FQGTGA come from the germline V gene. This CDR3 spans 14 amino acids. The CDR3 protein is CASSLTGPNQPQHF. DNA for the CDR3: TGTGCCAGCAGCTTAACAGGGCCAAATCAGCCCCAGCATTTT.

This chain uses TRBV5-1 with TRBJ1-4; D might be TRBD1 (5 bases). There are 13 residues in the CDR3. Between the trimmed V and J ends, which lost 0 bases and 7 bases, there was a span of 7 bases. Germline CDR1 is SGHRS and CDR2 is YFSETQ. This CDR3 is CASSLGGSEKLFF. The CDR3 DNA reads as TGCGCCAGCAGCTTGGGGGGGAGTGAAAAACTGTTTTTT.

This chain links TRBV5-1 with TRBJ1-4, with D maybe TRBD1 (5 bases). Trimming took off 0 bases at V and 8 bases at J, with 11 bases between the two ends. Germline assignment: CDR1 SGHRS and CDR2 YFSETQ. The CDR3 length is 14 residues. The CDR3 spells CASSLARGGEKLFF. In DNA, the CDR3 is TGCGCCAGCAGCTTGGCACGGGGGGGAGAAAAACTGTTTTTT.

This chain uses TRBV7-9 with TRBJ2-6; D is perhaps TRBD1 or TRBD2 (5 bases each). Per the germline V gene, CDR1 is SEHNR and CDR2 is FQNEAQ (reference sequence). This CDR3 region has 15 residues. The germline V and J ends were trimmed by 1 base and 4 bases, with 8 bases remaining between them. CDR3 protein: CASSLERGGANVLTF. The CDR3 coding sequence is TGTGCCAGCAGCTTAGAGAGGGGAGGGGCCAACGTCCTGACTTTC.

The genes are TRBV11-2 and TRBJ2-7; 8 bases are a match to TRBD1. This CDR3 region has 13 residues. The ends lost 4 bases at V and 5 bases at J; junction bases unmatched: 4. Germline-derived CDR1 and CDR2 are SGHAT and FQNNGV. CDR3 amino acids: CASSSDRVDEQYF. The CDR3 nucleotides are TGTGCCAGCAGCTCGGACAGGGTCGACGAGCAGTACTTC.

This chain joins TRBV5-4 and TRBJ2-3; no clear D. The germline gives CDR1 SGHNT, CDR2 YYREEE (reference sequence). The CDR3 runs 13 residues. Trimming cost V 5 bases and J 2 bases, with 9 bases left between them. For the CDR3, the DNA is TGTGCCAGCAGTTCAGCCACCACAGATACGCAGTATTTT. Protein product: CASSSATTDTQYF.

The chain recombines TRBV28 with TRBJ2-1, with D possibly being TRBD2 (7 bases). The CDR3 is 15 residues long. V lost 5 bases to trimming and J lost 5 bases, with 16 bases between them. Germline V gives CDR1 MDHEN, CDR2 SYDVKM. The chain's CDR3 is CASSNDRGAHNEQFF. CDR3 coding DNA: TGTGCCAGCAGTAACGACCGGGGGGCCCACAATGAGCAGTTCTTC.

This clone has only one observation. The chain links TRBV15 to TRBJ2-5; TRBD2 might be the D (6 bases). The CDR3 spans 14 residues. The V end lost 0 bases, the J end lost 5 bases, and 10 bases lay between the germline ends. Germline lookup yields CDR1 LNHNV and CDR2 YYDKDF (reference sequence). Written as DNA, the CDR3 is TGTGCCACCAGCAGAGATCCTAGCGAGGAGACCCAGTACTTC. This gives the protein CATSRDPSEETQYF.

CDR3 in DNA: TGCGCCAGCAGCAATGACCGGGACAGACTTTTCAATGAGCAGTTCTTC. Translation gives CASSNDRDRLFNEQFF. The J gene is TRBJ2-1, the V gene TRBV5-1; 7 bases align to TRBD1. Germline V gives CDR1 SGHRS, CDR2 YFSETQ. The CDR3 spans 16 residues. After removal of 4 bases from V and 6 bases from J, the junction contained 13 bases not matched to a gene.

This clone was observed once. The chain carries TRBV6-1 and TRBJ2-7, with D maybe TRBD2 (6 bases). Germline lookup yields CDR1 MNHNS and CDR2 SASEGT. The V and J ends lost 9 bases and 3 bases respectively, with 21 bases between them. This CDR3 comprises 15 residues. The CDR3 loop reads CASGVGGTGIYEQYF. Here the CDR3 DNA reads TGTGCCAGTGGGGTAGGCGGGACTGGCATCTACGAGCAGTACTTC.

V and J are TRBV6-6 and TRBJ2-7, with 9 bases fitting TRBD1. Looked up from germline, CDR1 is MNHNY and CDR2 is SVGAGI (reference sequence). V gave up 2 bases and J gave up 2 bases; unmatched junction bases: 1. This CDR3 is built from 14 residues. CDR3 in amino acids: CASSYGTGPYEQYF. For the CDR3, the DNA is TGTGCCAGCAGTTACGGGACAGGGCCCTACGAGCAGTACTTC.

V is TRBV5-1 and J is TRBJ1-4; 9 bases line up with TRBD1. V trimming: 0 bases; J trimming: 5 bases; junction bases outside the gene matches: 5. This CDR3 comprises 16 residues. Germline V gene data show CDR1 as SGHRS and CDR2 as YFSETQ. CDR3 amino acids: CASSLGPGQGNEKLFF. CDR3 bases: TGCGCCAGCAGCTTGGGGCCCGGACAGGGGAATGAAAAACTGTTTTTT.